Sequencing of this T cell receptor (beta chain) was carried out in a study of cytomegalovirus exposure and HLA in healthy donors. Germline V gene sequence: CDR1 MNHEY, CDR2 SVGAGI. The trim removed 5 bases at V and 4 bases at J, leaving 8 bases unmatched. CDR3 length: 15 amino acids. With respect to this clone: Its specificity is unknown.

A multiplex PCR was run with 60 Vbeta primers and 13 Jbeta primers. Sequencing was performed with immunoSEQ multiplex PCR; in TCRdb, only in-frame clones are kept and a portion is missing. The data show fewer than 250,000 clones, roughly 80% seen once. General observations from the study: A missense DCLRE1C variant was associated with V- and J-gene trimming of TCR beta chains in a later analysis, and an independent cohort replicated the association.

The chain joins TRBV6-5 to TRBJ2-7; 10 bases fit TRBD2. This receptor was taken from a woman younger than 30 in good health and CMV-seronegative. The specimen sequenced was PBMCs. The CDR3 DNA sequence: TGTGCCAGCAGTAAGCAAGCGGGAGGGCCGTACGAGCAGTACTTC. Protein product: CASSKQAGGPYEQYF.